These 15 T cell receptor beta chains share one sample of origin, sequenced in a study of blood T cell repertoires in COVID-19 (dated by TCRdb to the early 2020s). Library preparation used the immunoSEQ multiplex PCR assay. TCRdb mirrors the immuneACCESS table, restricted to in-frame sequences. Some clones are absent from its copies; in checked studies, under half trace to an unresolved V gene, and the reason for the others is unknown. The sample has approximately 100,000 clones on record, 65% to 90% of them singletons. The leading ten clones occupy roughly 2.6% of the sample. Specimen: PBMCs or T cells enriched from blood (not recorded which). The receptors were sampled from a woman between 50 and 59 years old who had recovered from COVID-19.

The CDR3 spells CASNERFQGVEKLFF. In nucleotides, the CDR3 is TGTGCCAGCAACGAAAGGTTCCAGGGTGTTGAAAAACTGTTTTTT. The rearrangement uses TRBV6-5 and TRBJ1-4; possibly TRBD1 for D (5 bases). V dropped 7 bases and J dropped 7 bases, with 19 bases sitting between them. The CDR3 is made up of 15 amino acids. Germline V lookup: CDR1 MNHEY, CDR2 SVGAGI.

The chain couples TRBV6-2 or TRBV6-3 to TRBJ1-5; 8 bases align to TRBD1. The germline V gene encodes CDR1 MNHEY and CDR2 SVGEGT. The CDR3 length is 15 residues. The trim removed 4 bases at V and 5 bases at J, leaving 7 bases unmatched. CDR3 amino acids: CASSWGQVVDQPQHF. CDR3 nucleotides: TGTGCCAGCAGTTGGGGACAGGTAGTTGATCAGCCCCAGCATTTT.

This chain connects TRBV6-5 to TRBJ1-2, with 9 nucleotides matching TRBD1. V gave up 6 bases and J gave up 7 bases; unmatched junction bases: 6. The CDR3 totals 13 residues. Germline values: CDR1 MNHEY, CDR2 SVGAGI. In DNA, the CDR3 is TGTGCCAGCAGCTCCGGGACAGGGCTTGGCTACACCTTC. As protein: CASSSGTGLGYTF.

The chain links TRBV9 to TRBJ2-7; weak D call: TRBD2 (6 bases). CDR1 is SGDLS and CDR2 is YYNGEE in the germline V gene. This CDR3 is built from 16 residues. Trimming cost V 4 bases and J 0 bases, with 17 bases left between them. CDR3 nucleotide sequence: TGTGCCAGCAGCCCAAGTCAGACTAGACTCTCCTACGAGCAGTACTTC. This translates into CASSPSQTRLSYEQYF.

This chain connects TRBV10-2 to TRBJ2-3; weak D call: TRBD2 (5 bases). CDR3 size: 14 residues. CDR1 is WSHSY, CDR2 SAAADI, per germline. The V end lost 7 bases, the J end lost 2 bases, and 13 bases lay between the germline ends. CDR3 in DNA: TGCGCCAGCAACTTGGCGGGCTACACAGATACGCAGTATTTT. It codes for CASNLAGYTDTQYF.

V is TRBV11-3 and J is TRBJ1-1; unclear D gene. The CDR3 runs to 13 residues. Per the germline V gene, CDR1 is SGHNT and CDR2 is YENEEA. V was clipped by 2 bases and J by 3 bases, with 7 bases between them. CDR3: CASSLYRDTEAFF. DNA of the CDR3: TGTGCCAGCAGCTTATACCGGGACACTGAAGCTTTCTTT.

A single count supports this clone. The chain is built from TRBV9 and TRBJ2-5, with 16 bases lining up with TRBD2. The CDR3 length is 17 residues. Unmatched junction bases numbered 5, after V lost 4 bases and J lost 2 bases. From germline, CDR1 is SGDLS and CDR2 YYNGEE. CDR3 loop: CASSTGTSGGAQETQYF. CDR3 sequence (DNA): TGTGCCAGCAGCACTGGGACTAGCGGGGGGGCTCAAGAGACCCAGTACTTC.

There are a few counts of this clone. The genes are TRBV20-1 and TRBJ1-3, with no clear D. Trimming left V 3 bases short and J 0 bases short, with 9 bases between. The CDR3 covers 14 residues. The germline gives CDR1 DFQATT, CDR2 SNEGSKA (reference sequence). As DNA, the CDR3 is TGCAGTGCTAGTGCCTTCAGCTCTGGAAACACCATATATTTT. Residues: CSASAFSSGNTIYF.

This clone was counted a single time. The V and J genes are TRBV28 and TRBJ2-2, with D perhaps TRBD2 (6 bases). The CDR3 is 18 amino acids. The V and J ends lost 1 base and 1 base respectively, with 16 bases between them. Looked up from germline, CDR1 is MDHEN and CDR2 is SYDVKM. The CDR3 here is CASSLFRRANLNTGELFF. The CDR3 coding sequence is TGTGCCAGCAGTTTATTCAGGAGGGCAAACTTGAACACCGGGGAGCTGTTTTTT.

In its sample, this clone was seen once. J is TRBJ2-5 and V is TRBV3-1 (or the pseudogene TRBV3-2); D is ambiguous. The V end was cut by 0 bases, the J end by 1 base, with 6 bases between. Germline CDR1 reads LGHDT; CDR2 reads YNNKEL (reference sequence). CDR3 length equals 14 residues. CDR3 in amino acids: CASSQDSFQETQYF. The CDR3 nucleotides read TGTGCCAGCAGCCAAGACTCTTTCCAAGAGACCCAGTACTTC.

V usage is TRBV28 and J usage is TRBJ1-5; 7 nucleotides align to TRBD1. Germline loops: CDR1 MDHEN, CDR2 SYDVKM. The CDR3 totals 13 residues. V trimming: 6 bases; J trimming: 6 bases; junction bases outside the gene matches: 5. The CDR3 spells CASSTGVAQPQHF. The CDR3 region has the DNA TGTGCCAGCAGCACAGGGGTTGCTCAGCCCCAGCATTTT.

This clone was seen a few times. V gene TRBV7-3 combines with J gene TRBJ1-2, with no clear D. V was trimmed by 5 bases and J by 3 bases, leaving 10 bases between them. Looked up from germline, CDR1 is SGHTA and CDR2 is FQGTGA. The length of the CDR3 is 13 residues. Written as DNA, the CDR3 is TGTGCCAGCAGCCCGGGGTCCGACTATGGCTACACCTTC. It translates to CASSPGSDYGYTF.

This chain joins TRBV5-6 and TRBJ2-3; D is unclear. Germline assignment: CDR1 SGHDT and CDR2 YYEEEE. Trimming removed 4 bases from V and 2 bases from J, with 11 bases in between. This CDR3 has 14 residues. The CDR3 nucleotides read TGTGCCAGCAGCCCGACTTGGCCCACAGATACGCAGTATTTT. It encodes CASSPTWPTDTQYF.

This chain connects TRBV19 to TRBJ1-4; possible D gene TRBD1, 6 bases. Per germline, CDR1 LNHDA and CDR2 SQIVND (reference sequence). CDR3 length: 16 amino acids. The V and J ends lost 8 bases and 0 bases respectively, with 16 bases between them. The CDR3 reads CASFPTGHATNEKLFF. The CDR3 DNA follows: TGTGCCAGTTTCCCCACAGGGCACGCAACTAATGAAAAACTGTTTTTT.

The V and J genes are TRBV27 and TRBJ1-6; 9 nucleotides match TRBD1. V trimming: 2 bases; J trimming: 7 bases; junction bases outside the gene matches: 12. The CDR3 runs to 18 residues. Germline V lookup: CDR1 MNHEY, CDR2 SMNVEV (reference sequence). The CDR3 region is CASSLGPGQGGLNSPLHF. The CDR3 DNA is TGTGCCAGCAGTTTAGGGCCGGGACAGGGAGGCCTAAATTCACCCCTCCACTTT.